One T cell receptor beta chain is described in this entry. This clonotype was recorded only once. Its antigen remains unidentified. Nothing much larger sits one base from this clone, and base qualities are not available. On its own, one read is weak support. These data originate in a study of breast tumors, draining lymph nodes, adjacent tissues listed by TCRdb under 2016. As for the study more broadly: Breast cancer patients provided tumor, adjacent nontumor tissue and axillary lymph nodes, and the study compared the TCR beta repertoires across these three sources. In human breast cancer, the study set out to evaluate how tumor, surrounding tissue and draining lymph node repertoires relate to one another and whether T cells may move between these sites.

The full study reports these points: T-cell repertoire diversity in tumors was found to be lower than in lymph nodes but higher than in nontumor tissue, and preferential V and J gene usage was observed. The conclusion that tumor T cells originate in lymph nodes was framed as consistent with a hypothesis rather than directly demonstrated. The similarity between tumor and nontumor tissue repertoires was significantly greater in luminal-like breast cancer than in basal-like breast cancer. The data were judged consistent with most tumor T cells deriving from the lymph node and then expanding within tumor tissue.

The instrument given in TCRdb is Illumina HiSeq 2000. Multiplex PCR amplification was used to generate the TCR beta chain libraries. High-throughput sequencing was used to analyze the amplified TCR beta chain products. The raw public reads went through TCRdb reprocessing: fastp at Q25, MiXCR clone calling, in-frame beta chains kept. Duplicate CDR3 protein sequences are folded into a single record with the most common DNA and genes. Across this sample there are roughly 14,000 distinct CDR3 sequences, with 45% to 60% seen only once. The ten largest clones add up to 25% to 35% of the sample. V is cut by 0 bases and J by 10 bases, and the space between the germline ends is 10 bases. Counted from cysteine to phenylalanine, this CDR3 has 14 amino acids. The only DNA kept is the CDR3, 42 bases in frame from the first base. CDR1 and CDR2 are read off the germline V gene as MNHEY and SVGEGT. The adjacent samples were made up of nontumor breast tissue around the tumor.

The TCR was taken from a female donor with breast cancer. Some clones in this sample may be carry-over from other donors' samples. Sequenced input: tumor-adjacent breast tissue. The chain is encoded by TRBV6-2 or TRBV6-3 joined to TRBJ1-6; TRBD1 is a weak D gene call, 5 bases matching. At the DNA level, the sequence is TGTGCCAGCAGTTACTCGAGGGGACGGTCACCCCTCCACTTT. Translated, it reads CASSYSRGRSPLHF.